This entry lists 10 T cell receptor beta chains sequenced from one sample in a study of breast tumors, draining lymph nodes, adjacent tissues. Breast cancer patients provided tissue from their axillary draining lymph nodes. MiXCR, run by TCRdb on the multiplex PCR reads, gives a single entry per CDR3 protein. The sample includes 130,000 or so distinct CDR3 sequences, 30% to 35% of them seen just once. Sequenced input: axillary lymph node tissue. The receptors here all came from a female donor with breast cancer. Some clones in this sample may be carry-over from other donors' samples.

V and J are TRBV7-2 and TRBJ1-1; 10 bases align to TRBD1. Germline V gene lookup returns CDR1 SGHTA and CDR2 FQGNSA. The trim removed 3 bases at V and 10 bases at J, leaving 5 bases unmatched. The CDR3 runs to 13 residues. The CDR3 sequence is CASSFGQGELAFF. CDR3 DNA: TGTGCCAGCAGCTTTGGACAGGGGGAGTTAGCTTTCTTT.

There are many counts of this clonotype. The chain uses TRBV14 and TRBJ2-5; a weak D match, TRBD1 (5 bases). From germline, CDR1 is SGHDN and CDR2 FVKESK. CDR3 length: 15 residues. V lost 0 bases to trimming and J lost 5 bases, with 13 bases between them. The CDR3 DNA reads TGTGCCAGCAGCCAAGACCGAACTAAGGGGGAGACCCAGTACTTC. Translating gives CASSQDRTKGETQYF.

This clonotype was detected only once. The chain recombines TRBV19 with TRBJ2-1; possibly TRBD2 for D (6 bases). Trimming shortened V by 5 bases and J by 4 bases, and 12 bases separated the two germline ends. Germline V lookup: CDR1 LNHDA, CDR2 SQIVND (reference sequence). The CDR3 sequence is 14 residues long. CDR3 residues: CASSLMGGYNEQFF. CDR3 DNA: TGTGCCAGTAGTCTAATGGGGGGTTACAATGAGCAGTTCTTC.

The sample holds many counts of this clonotype. The rearrangement joins TRBV5-6 to TRBJ1-4; the D is unclear. Germline CDR1 and CDR2: SGHDT and YYEEEE. This CDR3 comprises 14 residues. V was shortened by 2 bases and J by 4 bases, with 9 bases between the two germline ends. CDR3 DNA sequence: TGTGCCAGCAGCTTATACGGATTTAATGAAAAACTGTTTTTT. Translation: CASSLYGFNEKLFF.

V usage is TRBV29-1 and J usage is TRBJ2-1; TRBD2 is a possible D gene (6 bases). The CDR3 is 13 residues long. CDR1 SQVTM and CDR2 ANQGSEA come from the germline V gene. V was shortened by 8 bases and J by 2 bases, with 13 bases between the two germline ends. The CDR3 loop reads CSLAAGTYNEQFF. The DNA of the CDR3 is TGCAGCTTAGCGGCAGGGACCTACAATGAGCAGTTCTTC.

J is TRBJ1-1 and V is TRBV5-1, with no clear D. The V gene lost 4 bases and the J gene lost 2 bases, with 12 bases spanning the gap. The CDR3 extends over 14 amino acids. Germline V gene lookup returns CDR1 SGHRS and CDR2 YFSETQ. CDR3 coding DNA: TGCGCCAGCAGCGACGGACGGAGAAACACTGAAGCTTTCTTT. Amino acids: CASSDGRRNTEAFF.

This rearrangement joins TRBV11-2 to TRBJ2-1, with 8 positions matching TRBD2. The CDR3 spans 16 residues. Germline CDR1 and CDR2: SGHAT and FQNNGV. Losses at the gene ends were 5 bases for V and 7 bases for J; bases not matched to a gene: 13. CDR3 amino acids: CASSKTTPGGGNEQFF. CDR3 nucleotide sequence: TGTGCCAGCAGCAAAACAACCCCCGGGGGGGGGAATGAGCAGTTCTTC.

The chain has TRBV4-2 and TRBJ2-3; 9 positions match TRBD2. The CDR3 spans 17 residues. With V trimmed by 0 bases and J by 2 bases, 6 bases remained unmatched. Germline V gene data show CDR1 as LGHNA and CDR2 as YNFKEQ. The CDR3 DNA reads as TGTGCCAGCAGCCAAGATGGAGCGGGGGGCACCACAGATACGCAGTATTTT. The encoded protein is CASSQDGAGGTTDTQYF.

This clonotype has at least ten counts. This sequence may be a read error, since a much larger clone differs from it by one base. V is TRBV20-1 and J is TRBJ2-5, with D tentatively TRBD2 (5 bases). This CDR3 region has 14 residues. V dropped 0 bases and J dropped 7 bases, with 15 bases sitting between them. CDR1 DFQATT and CDR2 SNEGSKA come from the germline V gene (reference sequence). The CDR3 nucleotides read TGCAGTGCTAGAGACGGGTTAGGGCGGGCGACCCAGTACTTC. Its protein product is CSARDGLGRATQYF.

Points on this clonotype: A much larger clone differs by one base, so this may be a read error. CDR3 nucleotides: TGTGCCAGCAGTCACCTAGGGGGGGTAGCGGGGGCCTTATCCTACGACCAGTACTTC. Translating it yields CASSHLGGVAGALSYDQYF. The V gene is TRBV2, the J gene TRBJ2-7; TRBD2 matches 9 bases. This CDR3 spans 19 amino acids. Germline V lookup: CDR1 SNHLY, CDR2 FYNNEI.